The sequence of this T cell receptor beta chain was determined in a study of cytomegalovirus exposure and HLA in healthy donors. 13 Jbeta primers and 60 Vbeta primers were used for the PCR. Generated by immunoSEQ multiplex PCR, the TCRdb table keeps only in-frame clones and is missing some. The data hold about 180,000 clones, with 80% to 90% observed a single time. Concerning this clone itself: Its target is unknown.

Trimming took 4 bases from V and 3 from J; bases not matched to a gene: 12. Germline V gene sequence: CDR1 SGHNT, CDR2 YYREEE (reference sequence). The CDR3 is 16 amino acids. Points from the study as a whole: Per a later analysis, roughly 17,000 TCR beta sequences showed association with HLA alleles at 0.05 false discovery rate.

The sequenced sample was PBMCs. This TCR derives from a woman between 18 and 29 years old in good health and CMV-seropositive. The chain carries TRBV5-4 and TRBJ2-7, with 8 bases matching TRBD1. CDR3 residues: CASSRRIGQGFYEQYF. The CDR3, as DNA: TGTGCCAGCAGCCGGCGGATCGGACAGGGATTCTACGAGCAGTACTTC.